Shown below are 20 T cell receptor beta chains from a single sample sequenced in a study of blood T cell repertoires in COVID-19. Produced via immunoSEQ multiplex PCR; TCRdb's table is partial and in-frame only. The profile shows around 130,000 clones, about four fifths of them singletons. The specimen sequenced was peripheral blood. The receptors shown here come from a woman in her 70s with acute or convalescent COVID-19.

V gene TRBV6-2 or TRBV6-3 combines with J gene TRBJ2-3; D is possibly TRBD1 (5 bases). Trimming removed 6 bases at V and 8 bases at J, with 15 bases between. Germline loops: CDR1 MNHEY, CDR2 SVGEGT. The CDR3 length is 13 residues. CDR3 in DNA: TGTGCCAGCAGCAAGGGGCGGACGGCTACGCAGTATTTT. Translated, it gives CASSKGRTATQYF.

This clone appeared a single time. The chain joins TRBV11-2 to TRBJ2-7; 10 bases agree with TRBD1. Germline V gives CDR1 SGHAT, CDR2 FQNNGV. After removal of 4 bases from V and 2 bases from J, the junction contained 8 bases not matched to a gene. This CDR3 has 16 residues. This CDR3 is CASSSTGGAFPYEQYV. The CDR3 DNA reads TGTGCCAGCAGCTCGACAGGGGGCGCGTTTCCCTACGAGCAGTACGTC.

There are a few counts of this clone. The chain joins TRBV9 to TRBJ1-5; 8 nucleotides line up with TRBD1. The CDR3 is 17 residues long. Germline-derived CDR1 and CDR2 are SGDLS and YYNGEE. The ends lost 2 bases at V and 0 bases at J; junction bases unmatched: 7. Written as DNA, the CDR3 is TGTGCCAGCAGCGTCCATACAGGGGGACTTAGCAATCAGCCCCAGCATTTT. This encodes CASSVHTGGLSNQPQHF.

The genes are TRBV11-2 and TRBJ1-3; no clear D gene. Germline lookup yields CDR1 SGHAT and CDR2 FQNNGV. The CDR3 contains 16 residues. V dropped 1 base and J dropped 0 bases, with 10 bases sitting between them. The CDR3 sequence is CASSLVGSGSGNTIYF. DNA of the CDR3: TGTGCCAGCAGCTTAGTAGGCAGCGGCTCTGGAAACACCATATATTTT.

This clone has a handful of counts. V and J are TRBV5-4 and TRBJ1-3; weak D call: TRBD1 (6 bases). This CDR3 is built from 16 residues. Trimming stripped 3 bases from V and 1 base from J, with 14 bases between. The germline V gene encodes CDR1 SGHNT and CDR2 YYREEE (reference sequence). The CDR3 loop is CASSSIPGTSGNTIYF. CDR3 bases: TGTGCCAGCAGCTCGATCCCAGGGACATCTGGAAACACCATATATTTT.

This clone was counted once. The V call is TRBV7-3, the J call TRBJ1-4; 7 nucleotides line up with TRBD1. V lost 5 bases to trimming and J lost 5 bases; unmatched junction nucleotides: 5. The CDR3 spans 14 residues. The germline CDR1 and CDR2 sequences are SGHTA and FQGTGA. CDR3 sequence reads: CASSATGQNEKLFF. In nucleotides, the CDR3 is TGTGCCAGCAGCGCAACGGGACAGAATGAAAAACTGTTTTTT.

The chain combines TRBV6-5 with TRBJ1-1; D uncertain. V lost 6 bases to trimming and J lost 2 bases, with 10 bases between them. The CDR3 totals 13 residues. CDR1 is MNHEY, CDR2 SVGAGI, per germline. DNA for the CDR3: TGTGCCAGCAGGACACGGCCAAACACTGAAGCTTTCTTT. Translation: CASRTRPNTEAFF.

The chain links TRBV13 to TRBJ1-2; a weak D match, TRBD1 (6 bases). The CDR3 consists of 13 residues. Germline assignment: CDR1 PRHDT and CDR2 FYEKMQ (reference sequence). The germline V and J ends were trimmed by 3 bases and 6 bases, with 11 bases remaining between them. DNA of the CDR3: TGTGCCAGCAGCTTCCGGACAGTTGATGGCTACACCTTC. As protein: CASSFRTVDGYTF.

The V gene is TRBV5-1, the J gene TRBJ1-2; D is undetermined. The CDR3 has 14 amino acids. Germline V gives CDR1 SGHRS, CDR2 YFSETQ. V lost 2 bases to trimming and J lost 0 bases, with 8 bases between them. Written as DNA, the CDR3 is TGCGCCAGCAGCTTTGAGGTCGCTAACTATGGCTACACCTTC. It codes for CASSFEVANYGYTF.

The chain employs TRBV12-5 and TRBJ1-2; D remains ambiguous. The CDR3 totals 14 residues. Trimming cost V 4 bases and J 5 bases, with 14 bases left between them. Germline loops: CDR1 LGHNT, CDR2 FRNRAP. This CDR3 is CASGYPLARYGYTF. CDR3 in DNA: TGTGCTAGTGGTTATCCCCTAGCTAGGTATGGCTACACCTTC.

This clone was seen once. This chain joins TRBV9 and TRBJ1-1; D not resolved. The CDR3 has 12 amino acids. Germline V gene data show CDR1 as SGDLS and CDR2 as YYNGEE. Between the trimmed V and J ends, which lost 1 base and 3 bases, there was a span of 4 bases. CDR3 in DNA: TGTGCCAGCAGCGTATTAGACACTGAAGCTTTCTTT. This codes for CASSVLDTEAFF.

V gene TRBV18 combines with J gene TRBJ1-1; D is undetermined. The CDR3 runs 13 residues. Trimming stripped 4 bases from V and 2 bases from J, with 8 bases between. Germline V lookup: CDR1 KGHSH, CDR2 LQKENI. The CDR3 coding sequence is TGTGCCAGCTCACTCAGCGATAACACTGAAGCTTTCTTT. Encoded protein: CASSLSDNTEAFF.

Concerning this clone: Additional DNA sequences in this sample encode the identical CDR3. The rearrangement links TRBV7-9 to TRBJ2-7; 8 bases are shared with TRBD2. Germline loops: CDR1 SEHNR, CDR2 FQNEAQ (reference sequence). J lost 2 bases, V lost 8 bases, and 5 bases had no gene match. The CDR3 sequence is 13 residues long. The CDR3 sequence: CASSPGGAYEQYF. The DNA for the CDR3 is TGTGCCAGCTCCCCCGGGGGGGCCTACGAGCAGTACTTC.

The DNA of the CDR3 is TGTGCCAGCAGGCCTGCAGGGGCAAATTCACCCCTCCACTTT. Protein product: CASRPAGANSPLHF. V usage is TRBV27 and J usage is TRBJ1-6; a weak D match, TRBD1 (6 bases). V was trimmed by 6 bases and J by 7 bases, leaving 13 bases between them. This CDR3 has 14 amino acids. Per germline, CDR1 MNHEY and CDR2 SMNVEV (reference sequence).

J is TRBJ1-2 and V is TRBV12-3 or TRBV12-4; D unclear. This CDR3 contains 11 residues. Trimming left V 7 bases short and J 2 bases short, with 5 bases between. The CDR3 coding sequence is TGTGCCAGCACCCAGAACTATGGCTACACCTTC. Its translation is CASTQNYGYTF.

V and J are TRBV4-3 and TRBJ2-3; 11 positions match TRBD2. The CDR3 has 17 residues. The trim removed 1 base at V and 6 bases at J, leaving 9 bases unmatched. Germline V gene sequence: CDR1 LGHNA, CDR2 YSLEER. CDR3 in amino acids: CASSQVFSGGAKDTQYF. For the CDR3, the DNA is TGCGCCAGCAGCCAAGTTTTTAGCGGGGGGGCCAAGGATACGCAGTATTTT.

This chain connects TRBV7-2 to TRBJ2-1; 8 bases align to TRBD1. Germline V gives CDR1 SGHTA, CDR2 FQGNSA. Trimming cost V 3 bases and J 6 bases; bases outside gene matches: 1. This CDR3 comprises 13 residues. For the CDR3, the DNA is TGTGCCAGCAGCTTTACAGGGGGCAATGAGCAGTTCTTC. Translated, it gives CASSFTGGNEQFF.

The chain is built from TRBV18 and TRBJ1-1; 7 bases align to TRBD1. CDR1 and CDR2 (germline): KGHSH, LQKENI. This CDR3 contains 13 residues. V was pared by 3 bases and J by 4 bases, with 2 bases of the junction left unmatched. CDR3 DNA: TGTGCCAGCTCACCGGACAGGAGCACTGAAGCTTTCTTT. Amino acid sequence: CASSPDRSTEAFF.

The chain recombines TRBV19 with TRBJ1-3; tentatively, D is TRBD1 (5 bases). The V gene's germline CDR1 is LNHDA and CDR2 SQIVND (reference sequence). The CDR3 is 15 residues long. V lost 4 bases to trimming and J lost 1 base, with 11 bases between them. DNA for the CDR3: TGTGCCAGTAGTACAAGTGGGGGGTCTGGAAACACCATATATTTT. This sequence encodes CASSTSGGSGNTIYF.

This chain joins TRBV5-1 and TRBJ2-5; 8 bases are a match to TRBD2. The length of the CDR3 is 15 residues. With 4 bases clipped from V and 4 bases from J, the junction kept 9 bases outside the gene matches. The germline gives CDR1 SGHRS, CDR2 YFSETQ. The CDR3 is CASSRSGGPGETQYF. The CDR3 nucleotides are TGCGCCAGCAGCCGATCGGGGGGGCCTGGAGAGACCCAGTACTTC.